This record looks at one TCR beta chain sequence and its context. The treatment here: oral pan-JAK inhibitor, 5-10 mg twice daily. Trimming removed 5 bases at V and 2 bases at J, with 2 bases between. The CDR3 extends over 11 amino acids. Germline loops: CDR1 PRHDT, CDR2 FYEKMQ (reference sequence). After isolation, RNA underwent reverse transcription to generate cDNA as the sequencing template. Assay: immunoSEQ multiplex PCR; the TCRdb copy retains only in-frame clones and omits some. Of 100,000 to 150,000 clones listed, roughly 60% are singletons. This entry belongs to a study of CD8+ T cells in alopecia areata.

Sequencing used CD8+ T cells sorted from blood, obtained at week 4, from a patient treated with tofacitinib. This clonotype originated in a human donor with alopecia areata. The genes are TRBV13 and TRBJ2-3; D is ambiguous. The CDR3 bases are TGTGCCAGCAGCGACACAGATACGCAGTATTTT. Residues: CASSDTDTQYF. The variable domain in full, completed from reference TRBV13 and TRBJ2-3, reads AAGVIQSPRHLIKEKRETATLKCYPIPRHDTVYWYQQGPGQDPQFLISFYEKMQSDKGSIPDRFSAQQFSDYHSELNMSSLELGDSALYFCASSDTDTQYFGPGTRLTVL.